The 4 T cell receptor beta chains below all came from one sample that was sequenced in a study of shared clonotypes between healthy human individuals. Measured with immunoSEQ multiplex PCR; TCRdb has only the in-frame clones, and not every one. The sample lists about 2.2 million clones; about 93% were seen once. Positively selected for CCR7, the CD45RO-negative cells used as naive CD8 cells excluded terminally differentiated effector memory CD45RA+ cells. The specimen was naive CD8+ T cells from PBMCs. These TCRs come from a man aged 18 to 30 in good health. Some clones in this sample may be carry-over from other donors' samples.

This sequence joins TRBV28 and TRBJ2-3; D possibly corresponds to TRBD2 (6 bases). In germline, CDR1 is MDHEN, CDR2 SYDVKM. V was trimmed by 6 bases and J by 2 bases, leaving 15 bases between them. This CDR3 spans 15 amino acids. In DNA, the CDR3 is TGTGCCAGCAGCCCCTTGGAGGGACCCACAGATACGCAGTATTTT. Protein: CASSPLEGPTDTQYF.

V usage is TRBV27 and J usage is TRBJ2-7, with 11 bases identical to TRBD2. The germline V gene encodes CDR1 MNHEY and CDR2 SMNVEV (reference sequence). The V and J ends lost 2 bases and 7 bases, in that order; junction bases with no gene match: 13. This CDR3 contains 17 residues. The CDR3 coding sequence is TGTGCCAGCAGTTTACTGGGGACTAGCGGCCCATCCCCGGAGCAGTACTTC. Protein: CASSLLGTSGPSPEQYF.

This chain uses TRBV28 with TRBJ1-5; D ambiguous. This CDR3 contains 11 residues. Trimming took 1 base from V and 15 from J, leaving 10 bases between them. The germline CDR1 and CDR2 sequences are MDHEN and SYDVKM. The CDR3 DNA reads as TGTGCCAGCAGTTTATCTACTACCCCGCATTTT. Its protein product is CASSLSTTPHF.

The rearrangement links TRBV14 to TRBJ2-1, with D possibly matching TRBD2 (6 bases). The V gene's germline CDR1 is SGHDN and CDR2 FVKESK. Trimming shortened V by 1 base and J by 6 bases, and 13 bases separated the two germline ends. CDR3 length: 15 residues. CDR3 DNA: TGTGCCAGCAGCCAAGTTCCCGGACTAATCAATGAGCAGTTCTTC. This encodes CASSQVPGLINEQFF.